This T cell receptor beta chain was observed in a study of blood T cell repertoires in COVID-19. Study as a whole: Sources were T cells, B-cell-depleted T cells, or PBMCs; the material itself was cDNA or gDNA.

TCRdb's copy holds only in-frame clones and misses some; the assay was immunoSEQ multiplex PCR. Here the sample spans 270,000 or so clones, 86% being singletons. The study recruited people aged roughly 18 to 95 years across some 23 US areas. Participants reported their clinical history, and cohort assignment relied on those reports. In germline, CDR1 is KGHSH, CDR2 LQKENI. V was clipped by 6 bases and J by 3 bases, with 12 bases between them. The CDR3 is made up of 14 amino acids. Material for sequencing was PBMCs or T cells enriched from blood (not recorded which). The sequence derives from a woman aged 18-29 years who had recovered from COVID-19. The V call is TRBV18, the J call TRBJ1-5; D is unresolved. The CDR3 spells CASSILDSNQPQHF. The CDR3 DNA follows: TGTGCCAGCTCTATATTGGACTCCAATCAGCCCCAGCATTTT.